The source of this TCR beta chain is a study of shared clonotypes between healthy human individuals. Study summary: There were three CD4 naive, three CD4 memory, two CD8 naive and one CD8 memory plates per donor.

CD8 cells classed as naive were CD45RO-negative and positively selected for CCR7, excluding terminally differentiated effector memory CD45RA+ cells. TCRdb keeps only in-frame clones here, not all; method: immunoSEQ multiplex PCR. The sample has just over 2,000,000 clones, about 95% seen once. Study conclusions and caveats: When naive CD4 clonotypes were compared across a handful of donors, 4% to 6.5% were shared.

On this clone: What it binds is not known.

V gave up 1 base and J gave up 7 bases, with 26 bases separating them. Per the germline V gene, CDR1 is SGHRS and CDR2 is YFSETQ. This CDR3 is built from 18 residues. This chain links TRBV5-1 with TRBJ2-5, with D uncertain. Sequencing was carried out using naive CD8+ T cells sorted from blood. The origin of this receptor is a man between 18 and 29 years old in good health. CDR3 nucleotides: TGCGCCAGCAGCTTGACTCGGTTCAGAGTAGGCGTATATGGGACCCAGTACTTC. Protein product: CASSLTRFRVGVYGTQYF. Complete variable domain (other parts from reference TRBV5-1 and TRBJ2-5): KAGVTQTPRYLIKTRGQQVTLSCSPISGHRSVSWYQQTPGQGLQFLFEYFSETQRNKGNFPGRFSGRQFSNSRSEMNVSTLELGDSALYLCASSLTRFRVGVYGTQYFGPGTRLLVL.